This T cell receptor beta chain is from a study of PD-1 blockade in classical Hodgkin lymphoma. Findings and limits, study-wide: Baseline diversity in complete responders resembled that of newly diagnosed patients. Why repertoires differed is undefined; disease activity or prior therapy possibly contributed.

V shed 2 bases and J 10 bases; nucleotides not matched to a gene: 9. Germline V gene sequence: CDR1 LNHDA, CDR2 SQIVND (reference sequence). This CDR3 is built from 14 residues. Each patient's relapse followed autologous stem cell transplantation, and brentuximab vedotin exposure varied. Sequencing used immunoSEQ multiplex PCR; TCRdb keeps in-frame clones, though not all of them. The repertoire holds roughly 140,000 clones, with about four fifths as singletons. This clone was detected a few times. Antigen unknown. Specimen: peripheral blood mononuclear cells (PBMCs), collected before the second cycle of nivolumab. The sequence was collected from a human donor with classical Hodgkin lymphoma. The chain recombines TRBV19 with TRBJ2-3; 7 nucleotides match TRBD2. CDR3 sequence (DNA): TGTGCCAGTAGTATACAGGGAGGGAGGGTGCCGCAGTATTTT. This translates into CASSIQGGRVPQYF.